These 28 T cell receptor beta chains came from one sample sequenced in a study of CD8 T cells in ankylosing spondylitis. TCRdb re-called the 5' RACE reads with MiXCR, one entry per CDR3 protein. This table holds 8,500 to 9,000 distinct CDR3 sequences, about 3.8% found once. Sequencing used blood, either unsorted or a sorted T cell fraction (not recorded which). The receptors were sampled from a female donor with ankylosing spondylitis or in good health (not recorded which).

By share, this clonotype ranks as medium-sized (0.01 to 0.1%). The rearrangement uses TRBV9 and TRBJ2-1; D possibly corresponds to TRBD1 (5 bases). The germline gives CDR1 SGDLS, CDR2 YYNGEE. This CDR3 contains 14 residues. V was pared by 2 bases and J by 9 bases, with 15 bases between. CDR3 sequence (DNA): TGTGCCAGCAGCGTTGATAGGGGTATGGGTGAGCAGTTCTTC. This encodes CASSVDRGMGEQFF.

This clonotype is termed medium-sized. The J gene is TRBJ1-2, the V gene TRBV9; D might be TRBD1 (5 bases). Deletions cut 0 bases from V and 2 bases from J, with 11 bases between. Germline V lookup: CDR1 SGDLS, CDR2 YYNGEE. The CDR3 runs 15 residues. For the CDR3, the DNA is TGTGCCAGCAGCGTAGGACCCCGGGACAACTATGGCTACACCTTC. This gives the protein CASSVGPRDNYGYTF.

By its share, this clonotype is medium-sized (0.01 to 0.1%). This chain connects TRBV9 to TRBJ1-2, with D unclear. Trimming removed 0 bases at V and 0 bases at J, with 15 bases between. This CDR3 has 17 amino acids. Germline CDR1 reads SGDLS; CDR2 reads YYNGEE. The DNA of the CDR3 is TGTGCCAGCAGCGTAGGAGGCGGGGAAGGCCCTAACTATGGCTACACCTTC. Residues: CASSVGGGEGPNYGYTF.

This clonotype was counted at least ten times. V gene TRBV9 combines with J gene TRBJ1-3; D is ambiguous. Germline values: CDR1 SGDLS, CDR2 YYNGEE. V was pared by 4 bases and J by 3 bases, with 14 bases between. This CDR3 region has 15 residues. CDR3 sequence: CASSPRAALGNTIYF. In DNA form, the CDR3 reads TGTGCCAGCAGCCCCCGCGCGGCACTTGGAAACACCATATATTTT. The full variable domain, its missing parts supplied by reference TRBV9 and TRBJ1-3, is DSGVTQTPKHLITATGQRVTLRCSPRSGDLSVYWYQQSLDQGLQFLIQYYNGEERAKGNILERFSAQQFPDLHSELNLSSLELGDSALYFCASSPRAALGNTIYFGEGSWLTVV.

A few counts support this clonotype. J is TRBJ2-3 and V is TRBV9; D might be TRBD1 or TRBD2, each matching 5 bases. CDR1 and CDR2 (germline): SGDLS, YYNGEE. Trimming shortened V by 3 bases and J by 5 bases, and 13 bases separated the two germline ends. This CDR3 has 14 amino acids. The CDR3 nucleotides read TGTGCCAGCAGCGCCGGGACCCCACGAGATACGCAGTATTTT. It translates to CASSAGTPRDTQYF.

There are many counts of this clonotype. The chain links TRBV9 to TRBJ2-7, with 7 bases that match TRBD1. V shed 4 bases, J shed 3 bases, and the junction held 10 bases outside the gene matches. This CDR3 has 15 residues. CDR1 is SGDLS, CDR2 YYNGEE, per germline. CDR3 residues: CASSPRDSIIYEQYF. The CDR3 coding sequence is TGTGCCAGCAGCCCCCGGGACAGCATAATCTACGAGCAGTACTTC.

This clonotype was counted ten times or more. This chain joins TRBV9 and TRBJ1-2; 8 bases line up with TRBD1. V was clipped by 3 bases and J by 2 bases; unmatched bases: 12. The CDR3 runs 17 residues. The V gene's germline CDR1 is SGDLS and CDR2 YYNGEE. DNA for the CDR3: TGTGCCAGCAGCGCGGGGCCAGGGGGCGATTCCAACTATGGCTACACCTTC. This gives the protein CASSAGPGGDSNYGYTF.

The CDR3 DNA sequence: TGTGCCAGCAGCGAGGGCGCTAGCAGGGCAGATACGCAGTATTTT. Amino acids: CASSEGASRADTQYF. The chain recombines TRBV9 with TRBJ2-3; tentatively, D is TRBD1 or TRBD2 (5 bases each). V shed 3 bases and J shed 4 bases, with 15 bases lying between them. Germline CDR1 is SGDLS and CDR2 is YYNGEE. The CDR3 sequence is 15 residues long.

This clonotype was counted many times. This chain uses TRBV9 with TRBJ2-2; D remains unclear. This CDR3 has 12 residues. V shed 6 bases and J shed 7 bases, with 10 bases lying between them. Germline values: CDR1 SGDLS, CDR2 YYNGEE. CDR3 residues: CASMKGGGELFF. The CDR3 DNA is TGTGCCAGCATGAAGGGTGGCGGGGAGCTGTTTTTT.

This clonotype appeared a few times. J is TRBJ1-1 and V is TRBV9; TRBD1 aligns across 11 bases. The J segment lost 3 bases and the V segment lost 0 bases, leaving 7 bases of the junction unmatched. In germline, CDR1 is SGDLS, CDR2 YYNGEE. The CDR3 sequence is 17 residues long. The CDR3 sequence is CASSVGRGTGGDTEAFF. In DNA, the CDR3 is TGTGCCAGCAGCGTAGGACGGGGGACAGGGGGGGACACTGAAGCTTTCTTT.

Many counts were recorded for this clonotype. The chain joins TRBV9 to TRBJ2-7, with D maybe TRBD1 (7 bases). Germline CDR1 reads SGDLS; CDR2 reads YYNGEE. V was trimmed by 4 bases and J by 1 base, leaving 18 bases between them. The CDR3 loop spans 16 amino acids. DNA of the CDR3: TGTGCCAGCAGCCCGAGGCGGGACAGCCTATCCTACGAGCAGTACTTC. Translating gives CASSPRRDSLSYEQYF.

Sample share makes this clonotype medium-sized. The rearrangement links TRBV9 to TRBJ1-3; 7 bases align to TRBD1. The CDR3 extends over 15 amino acids. From germline, CDR1 is SGDLS and CDR2 YYNGEE. Trimming removed 4 bases from V and 4 bases from J; junction bases left unmatched: 8. CDR3 nucleotides: TGTGCCAGCAGCCCAGGTACAGGGGTCGGAAACACCATATATTTT. This sequence encodes CASSPGTGVGNTIYF. Full variable domain (outside the CDR3, taken from reference TRBV9 and TRBJ1-3): DSGVTQTPKHLITATGQRVTLRCSPRSGDLSVYWYQQSLDQGLQFLIQYYNGEERAKGNILERFSAQQFPDLHSELNLSSLELGDSALYFCASSPGTGVGNTIYFGEGSWLTVV.

By frequency in the sample, this clonotype is medium-sized (0.01 to 0.1%). The rearrangement uses TRBV9 and TRBJ1-2; D is uncertain. Trimming pared 4 bases from V and 0 bases from J, leaving 13 bases between. The CDR3 has 15 residues. Germline V CDR1 and CDR2: SGDLS, YYNGEE. CDR3: CASSPQSDPNYGYTF. The CDR3 DNA reads as TGTGCCAGCAGCCCCCAGTCCGACCCTAACTATGGCTACACCTTC.

In its sample, this clonotype was seen many times. The chain joins TRBV9 to TRBJ2-7; the D is unclear. The CDR3 is made up of 14 amino acids. Germline CDR1 and CDR2: SGDLS and YYNGEE. Between the trimmed V and J ends, which lost 1 base and 2 bases, there was a span of 10 bases. CDR3 sequence reads: CASSVLPDPYEQYF. The CDR3 DNA sequence: TGTGCCAGCAGCGTACTCCCAGATCCCTACGAGCAGTACTTC.

This clonotype was recorded at least ten times. The rearrangement links TRBV9 to TRBJ1-2; D is unresolved. The V and J ends lost 0 bases and 7 bases respectively, with 13 bases between them. This CDR3 has 14 residues. From germline, CDR1 is SGDLS and CDR2 YYNGEE. The CDR3 region is CASSVGVVRSGYTF. The DNA for the CDR3 is TGTGCCAGCAGCGTAGGAGTAGTCCGCAGTGGCTACACCTTC.

At least ten counts were recorded for this clonotype. The V gene is TRBV9, the J gene TRBJ2-1; D unclear. The CDR3 length is 15 residues. Trimming removed 0 bases at V and 0 bases at J, with 7 bases between. Looked up from germline, CDR1 is SGDLS and CDR2 is YYNGEE. This CDR3 reads CASSVDRASYNEQFF. CDR3 nucleotide sequence: TGTGCCAGCAGCGTAGATCGGGCCTCCTACAATGAGCAGTTCTTC.

Relative to its sample, this clonotype is medium-sized. The chain couples TRBV9 to TRBJ1-2, with D maybe TRBD1 (5 bases). The CDR3 extends over 14 amino acids. CDR1 is SGDLS, CDR2 YYNGEE, per germline. The V end lost 4 bases, the J end lost 8 bases, and 18 bases lay between the germline ends. The chain's CDR3 is CASSNRGDREGYTF. The CDR3 DNA reads as TGTGCCAGCAGCAACCGAGGGGACCGGGAAGGCTACACCTTC. The full variable domain, in which reference TRBV9 and TRBJ1-2 provide the parts outside the CDR3, is DSGVTQTPKHLITATGQRVTLRCSPRSGDLSVYWYQQSLDQGLQFLIQYYNGEERAKGNILERFSAQQFPDLHSELNLSSLELGDSALYFCASSNRGDREGYTFGSGTRLTVV.

This clonotype was observed at least ten times. V is TRBV9 and J is TRBJ1-3, with unresolved D. Germline CDR1 SGDLS, CDR2 YYNGEE. Trimming pared 5 bases from V and 4 bases from J, leaving 7 bases between. This CDR3 has 12 residues. The DNA of the CDR3 is TGTGCCAGCAGTCCCGCCGGAAACACCATATATTTT. It is translated as CASSPAGNTIYF.

This clonotype was observed at least ten times. The chain carries TRBV9 and TRBJ1-3; D gene unclear. The CDR3 loop spans 17 amino acids. V lost 4 bases and J 0 bases, leaving 17 bases between the germline ends. Germline V gives CDR1 SGDLS, CDR2 YYNGEE. The CDR3 region has the DNA TGTGCCAGCAGCCCCCCAGAGGACCCTAGCTCTGGAAACACCATATATTTT. Translating gives CASSPPEDPSSGNTIYF.

This clonotype has ten or more counts. The genes are TRBV9 and TRBJ2-1, with 12 bases identical to TRBD2. Germline CDR1 and CDR2: SGDLS and YYNGEE. Trimming cost V 4 bases and J 3 bases; bases outside gene matches: 2. This CDR3 comprises 15 residues. The CDR3 coding sequence is TGTGCCAGCAGCAGGACTAGCGGGGACTACAATGAGCAGTTCTTC. As protein: CASSRTSGDYNEQFF.

Ten or more counts support this clonotype. J is TRBJ2-3 and V is TRBV9; 9 bases fit TRBD1. Germline lookup yields CDR1 SGDLS and CDR2 YYNGEE. V gave up 3 bases and J gave up 5 bases; unmatched junction bases: 7. The CDR3 totals 15 residues. The CDR3 nucleotides read TGTGCCAGCAGCGATCCGGGACAGGGTGTAGATACGCAGTATTTT. Protein: CASSDPGQGVDTQYF.

This clonotype was seen ten or more times. The chain recombines TRBV9 with TRBJ2-7; D unclear. CDR3 length: 15 amino acids. V shed 0 bases and J shed 0 bases, with 10 bases lying between them. CDR1 SGDLS and CDR2 YYNGEE come from the germline V gene. CDR3 loop: CASSVAQSSSYEQYF. CDR3 coding DNA: TGTGCCAGCAGCGTAGCCCAGTCCTCCTCCTACGAGCAGTACTTC.

This clonotype is medium-sized within its sample. The CDR3 coding sequence is TGTGCCAGCAGCGTGAACAGGGTTGGTCAGCCCCAGCATTTT. This gives the protein CASSVNRVGQPQHF. This chain uses TRBV9 with TRBJ1-5, with D tentatively TRBD1 (6 bases). This CDR3 spans 14 amino acids. Germline CDR1 and CDR2: SGDLS and YYNGEE. The germline V and J ends were trimmed by 2 bases and 6 bases, with 12 bases remaining between them.

This clonotype turned up a few times. The V call is TRBV9, the J call TRBJ1-3; 7 positions match TRBD1. Germline V gives CDR1 SGDLS, CDR2 YYNGEE. V lost 0 bases to trimming and J lost 1 base; unmatched junction nucleotides: 7. This CDR3 spans 17 amino acids. CDR3 bases: TGTGCCAGCAGCGTAGACCCGGGACAGTATTCTGGAAACACCATATATTTT. Its translation: CASSVDPGQYSGNTIYF. The full variable domain, its missing parts supplied by reference TRBV9 and TRBJ1-3, is DSGVTQTPKHLITATGQRVTLRCSPRSGDLSVYWYQQSLDQGLQFLIQYYNGEERAKGNILERFSAQQFPDLHSELNLSSLELGDSALYFCASSVDPGQYSGNTIYFGEGSWLTVV.

By sample fraction, this clonotype is medium-sized (0.01 to 0.1%). V usage is TRBV21-1 and J usage is TRBJ2-1; the table's TRBD2 call for D was not verified on the DNA. TRBV21-1 constitutes a pseudogene. The CDR3 loop spans 16 amino acids. For the CDR3, the DNA is TGTGCCAGCAGCCCCCCGGGGACTAGGGCCTACAATGAGCAGTTCTTC. Translating gives CASSPPGTRAYNEQFF.

In its sample, this clonotype is medium-sized (0.01 to 0.1%). The chain carries TRBV9 and TRBJ1-4; 10 bases line up with TRBD1. Trimming at V came to 3 bases and at J to 11 bases, leaving 7 bases not matched to a gene. Germline V lookup: CDR1 SGDLS, CDR2 YYNGEE. The CDR3 has 14 residues. CDR3 sequence: CASSGGQGIEKLFF. CDR3 in DNA: TGTGCCAGCAGCGGGGGACAGGGGATTGAGAAACTGTTTTTT.

The table lists this clonotype with many counts. The chain combines TRBV9 with TRBJ2-3; 10 nucleotides agree with TRBD2. J was trimmed by 4 bases and V by 0 bases; bases with no gene match: 5. The CDR3 is 16 residues long. The germline V gene has CDR1 SGDLS and CDR2 YYNGEE. Here the CDR3 DNA reads TGTGCCAGCAGCGTAGCGAGCGGGGGGGCCGCAGATACGCAGTATTTT. Its protein product is CASSVASGGAADTQYF.

V is TRBV9 and J is TRBJ2-7, with D possibly being TRBD1 (7 bases). Germline V gene sequence: CDR1 SGDLS, CDR2 YYNGEE. Trimming pared 2 bases from V and 5 bases from J, leaving 17 bases between. The CDR3 is 15 residues long. The CDR3 sequence: CASSVTGRLEDEQYF. The CDR3 DNA reads as TGTGCCAGCAGCGTGACAGGGAGGTTGGAAGACGAGCAGTACTTC.